This paragraph reports one TCR beta chain. V lost 4 bases to trimming and J lost 5 bases, with 17 bases between them. The length of the CDR3 is 14 residues. Germline V gene data show CDR1 as SQVTM and CDR2 as ANQGSEA. Assay used: immunoSEQ multiplex PCR; TCRdb lists only in-frame clones, some missing. The sample holds some 110,000 clones, about 90% seen once. The record originates from a study of blood T cell repertoires in COVID-19. Study as a whole: Samples representing acute and convalescent COVID-19 were sourced from the United States, Italy and Spain.

The chain joins TRBV29-1 to TRBJ1-1; a possible D gene is TRBD1 (5 bases). The TCR originated in a human donor in a cohort sampled during active COVID-19. Input material: peripheral blood. The CDR3 DNA follows: TGCAGCGTTGTGCGGGGAGGGGCATGGACTGAAGCTTTCTTT. This gives the protein CSVVRGGAWTEAFF.